Included here is one TCR beta chain sequence, with context. Its antigen remains unidentified. No per-base quality is available; no much larger clone lies one base away. The sample originates from a study of metastatic and nonmetastatic thyroid tumors (dated by TCRdb to between 2020 and 2021). Describing the broader study: For patients with malignant and with benign thyroid disease, the researchers compared repertoires between peripheral blood samples and tumor or nodule tissue samples. The paper's findings and limits, for the study overall: TCR beta diversity was reported as significantly higher in malignant tumors than in benign nodules, in both blood and tumor samples.

The CDR3 covers 16 residues, taking in both the cysteine and the phenylalanine. Only the CDR3 part of the read is kept: 48 bases, read in frame from the first base. The germline V gene sets CDR1 to SGHAT and CDR2 to FQNNGV. V is cut by 5 bases and J by 4 bases, and the space between the germline ends is 19 bases. No treatment had been received by any patient before thyroid surgery. Using T-cell receptor beta sequencing, the study looked back at clinical samples from patients collected from about 2011 to 2019. Library method: PCR. The sample was run on an Illumina HiSeq 4000. High-throughput sequencing was used to profile the TCR beta-chain CDR3 region of each patient. The original pipeline was this. The researchers built a classifier to tell apart papillary thyroid cancer patients with distant metastasis, based on CDR3 differences among clinicopathological groups. Repertoire diversity was assessed with the Shannon index, and tumor-blood repertoire similarity with the Morisita-Horn index. The public reads were reanalyzed by TCRdb: fastp trimming at Q25, MiXCR alignment, in-frame beta chains only. In this record, the V and J calls reflect TCRdb's handling and not the investigators' own analysis. The sample has about 53,000 clones on record, approximately 20% of them singletons. The ten largest clones represent 4% to 5% of the sample.

Sequenced: blood. The chain was built from TRBV11-2 and TRBJ2-3; the D call is possibly TRBD1 or TRBD2, each sharing 6 bases. This TCR was recovered from a female donor with papillary thyroid cancer or a benign thyroid nodule (not recorded which). Some clones in this sample may be carry-over from other donors' samples. For the CDR3, the sequence is CASSTGRGLVADTQYF. The nucleotide sequence reads TGTGCCAGCAGCACCGGACGGGGGCTCGTCGCAGATACGCAGTATTTT.